This entry lists 5 T cell receptor beta chains sequenced from one sample in a study of T-cell reconstitution after alpha-beta-depleted transplantation in children. Preparation of the TCRbeta library was carried out with unique molecular identifiers. TCRdb passed the PCR reads through MiXCR, listing each CDR3 protein once. Of 400,000 to 500,000 distinct CDR3 sequences in the sample, about a tenth were seen once. The sample was PBMCs from the stem cell graft donor, taken from the stem cell graft. The receptors here all came from a human donor who donated a stem cell graft to a child with acute myeloid leukemia.

This chain joins TRBV29-1 and TRBJ1-1; unclear D gene. Trimming shortened V by 7 bases and J by 1 base, and 7 bases separated the two germline ends. The CDR3 totals 11 residues. Germline lookup yields CDR1 SQVTM and CDR2 ANQGSEA. The CDR3 here is CSGSKNTEAFF. CDR3 DNA: TGCAGCGGCTCAAAGAACACTGAAGCTTTCTTT.

This clonotype was counted at least ten times. This sequence joins TRBV4-1 and TRBJ1-2; weak D call: TRBD1 (6 bases). This CDR3 spans 14 amino acids. V dropped 2 bases and J dropped 8 bases, with 15 bases sitting between them. Germline V gives CDR1 MGHRA, CDR2 YSYEKL. The CDR3 here is CASSQQYREGGYTF. CDR3 nucleotide sequence: TGCGCCAGCAGCCAACAATACAGGGAGGGCGGCTACACCTTC.

This clonotype was recorded a few times. The V and J genes are TRBV10-3 and TRBJ1-1, with TRBD1 identical over 9 bases. This CDR3 region has 11 residues. The ends lost 8 bases at V and 12 bases at J; junction bases unmatched: 7. Germline loops: CDR1 ENHRY, CDR2 SYGVKD. In nucleotides, the CDR3 is TGTGCCATCGGATTGGGACAGGGTACTTTCTTT. Its protein is CAIGLGQGTFF.

This clonotype came up many times. This rearrangement joins TRBV7-2 to TRBJ2-1, with D tentatively TRBD1 (6 bases). Trimming removed 2 bases from V and 0 bases from J, with 8 bases in between. Germline CDR1 is SGHTA and CDR2 is FQGNSA. The CDR3 runs 15 residues. Here the CDR3 DNA reads TGTGCCAGCAGCTTATCAGGGGTCTCCTACAATGAGCAGTTCTTC. The encoded protein is CASSLSGVSYNEQFF. Full variable domain (outside the CDR3, taken from reference TRBV7-2 and TRBJ2-1): GAGVSQSPSNKVTEKGKDVELRCDPISGHTALYWYRQSLGQGLEFLIYFQGNSAPDKSGLPSDRFSAERTGGSVSTLTIQRTQQEDSAVYLCASSLSGVSYNEQFFGPGTRLTVL.

The chain joins TRBV5-5 to TRBJ1-5, with D possibly matching TRBD1 (5 bases). V lost 4 bases, J lost 4 bases, and 15 bases lay in between. This CDR3 has 15 amino acids. Germline CDR1 SGHKS, CDR2 YYEKEE (reference sequence). CDR3 DNA sequence: TGTGCCAGCAGCGGGACCCTACTTGGGAATCAGCCCCAGCATTTT. Protein product: CASSGTLLGNQPQHF.